This T cell receptor (beta chain) originates from a study of identical twins (dated by TCRdb to about 2016). Background on the whole study: To test whether fetal clonotypes persist, the study used deep sequencing on TCR alpha and beta repertoires from monozygotic twins, unrelated adults of various ages, and cord blood. To rule out contamination, the twin experiments were replicated at different times with different library preparation protocols. Results the study describes overall, beyond this receptor: In monozygotic twins, recombination models systematically underestimated out-of-frame TCR alpha sharing, but the models matched the sharing seen between unrelated individuals. Excess twin sharing in beta out-of-frame sequences was weaker because fewer shared sequences lowered the signal-to-noise ratio. Conclusions relied on cross-sectional statistical analysis, since the same donors could not be followed over many years. Compared with coincidental sharing between unrelated individuals, out-of-frame TCR alpha sequences shared between twins showed an excess of sequences with low generation probability. Invariant T cells such as MAIT and iNKT could partly confound zero-insertion analyses, although diverse VJ usage argued against such confounding for most clonotypes. Abundant cord blood beta clonotypes had fewer insertions, young adult naive repertoires showed a similar but weaker trend, and memory repertoires showed no such trend.

The method was 5' RACE. TCRdb records Illumina HiSeq 2000 as the sequencer. A universal primer binding site was added through template switching, and the final cDNA carried a unique molecular identifier so that TCR cDNA molecules could be counted accurately. First-strand cDNA for TCR alpha and beta chains was synthesized from specific primers in the conserved constant-segment region. Each cDNA library was double barcoded, with a SMART-Mk sample barcode plus Illumina barcodes, to control for contamination. TruSeq adapter sequences along with Illumina sample barcodes were introduced in two successive PCR steps. The Illumina HiSeq platform was used with custom primers to sequence TCR alpha and beta cDNA libraries. The authors' pipeline ran thus. MiGEC was used to process raw reads and extract unique molecular identifiers, and MiXCR was used to find CDR3 positions. For each individual, recombination models were inferred using an EM algorithm with the repgenHMM and IGoR tools. Shared clonotype analysis was performed with the tcR package in R, normalizing sharing by the product of cloneset sizes. To study raw recombination free of thymic and clonal selection effects, out-of-frame nonproductive sequences were analyzed. TCRdb reprocessing: public reads trimmed at Q25 with fastp, clones called with MiXCR, in-frame beta chains kept. Identical CDR3 protein sequences are pooled into one entry, listed with their most common genes and DNA. V and J calls and clone size were set by TCRdb, not the authors. This sample lists hundreds of thousands of distinct CDR3 sequences; about 9.4% were detected once. The ten top clones hold 0.75% to 1% of the sample.

Every donor in the study was a healthy Caucasian. The twin cohort comprised three pairs of female monozygotic twins, all aged roughly 18 to 30 years. Peripheral blood mononuclear cells were the source from which RNA for the TCR libraries was isolated. Many counts were recorded for this clonotype. This clone's antigen is unknown. No per-base quality is available; no much larger clone lies one base away. From the cysteine through the phenylalanine, the CDR3 covers 14 amino acids. Only the CDR3 part of the read is kept: 42 bases, read in frame from the first base. Cut back by 1 base and 1 base, the V and J ends lie 8 bases apart. The germline V gene (reference sequence) gives CDR1 as SEHNR and CDR2 as FQNEAQ. The same specimen was also included in a second study, on yellow fever vaccine responses in identical twins. As described in the second report: According to the authors, in identical twins the way T cells responded to vaccination appeared partly convergent and partly personalized. The study precisely tracked vaccine-responding T cell clones in identical twins.

Rearrangement joined TRBV7-9 to TRBJ2-7; no D gene call is confident. The sequenced material came from PBMCs. The receptor was isolated from a woman aged 18-35 years in good health. The CDR3: CASSLDLKSYEQYF. The nucleotide sequence reads TGTGCCAGCAGCTTAGATCTGAAGTCCTACGAGCAGTACTTC.